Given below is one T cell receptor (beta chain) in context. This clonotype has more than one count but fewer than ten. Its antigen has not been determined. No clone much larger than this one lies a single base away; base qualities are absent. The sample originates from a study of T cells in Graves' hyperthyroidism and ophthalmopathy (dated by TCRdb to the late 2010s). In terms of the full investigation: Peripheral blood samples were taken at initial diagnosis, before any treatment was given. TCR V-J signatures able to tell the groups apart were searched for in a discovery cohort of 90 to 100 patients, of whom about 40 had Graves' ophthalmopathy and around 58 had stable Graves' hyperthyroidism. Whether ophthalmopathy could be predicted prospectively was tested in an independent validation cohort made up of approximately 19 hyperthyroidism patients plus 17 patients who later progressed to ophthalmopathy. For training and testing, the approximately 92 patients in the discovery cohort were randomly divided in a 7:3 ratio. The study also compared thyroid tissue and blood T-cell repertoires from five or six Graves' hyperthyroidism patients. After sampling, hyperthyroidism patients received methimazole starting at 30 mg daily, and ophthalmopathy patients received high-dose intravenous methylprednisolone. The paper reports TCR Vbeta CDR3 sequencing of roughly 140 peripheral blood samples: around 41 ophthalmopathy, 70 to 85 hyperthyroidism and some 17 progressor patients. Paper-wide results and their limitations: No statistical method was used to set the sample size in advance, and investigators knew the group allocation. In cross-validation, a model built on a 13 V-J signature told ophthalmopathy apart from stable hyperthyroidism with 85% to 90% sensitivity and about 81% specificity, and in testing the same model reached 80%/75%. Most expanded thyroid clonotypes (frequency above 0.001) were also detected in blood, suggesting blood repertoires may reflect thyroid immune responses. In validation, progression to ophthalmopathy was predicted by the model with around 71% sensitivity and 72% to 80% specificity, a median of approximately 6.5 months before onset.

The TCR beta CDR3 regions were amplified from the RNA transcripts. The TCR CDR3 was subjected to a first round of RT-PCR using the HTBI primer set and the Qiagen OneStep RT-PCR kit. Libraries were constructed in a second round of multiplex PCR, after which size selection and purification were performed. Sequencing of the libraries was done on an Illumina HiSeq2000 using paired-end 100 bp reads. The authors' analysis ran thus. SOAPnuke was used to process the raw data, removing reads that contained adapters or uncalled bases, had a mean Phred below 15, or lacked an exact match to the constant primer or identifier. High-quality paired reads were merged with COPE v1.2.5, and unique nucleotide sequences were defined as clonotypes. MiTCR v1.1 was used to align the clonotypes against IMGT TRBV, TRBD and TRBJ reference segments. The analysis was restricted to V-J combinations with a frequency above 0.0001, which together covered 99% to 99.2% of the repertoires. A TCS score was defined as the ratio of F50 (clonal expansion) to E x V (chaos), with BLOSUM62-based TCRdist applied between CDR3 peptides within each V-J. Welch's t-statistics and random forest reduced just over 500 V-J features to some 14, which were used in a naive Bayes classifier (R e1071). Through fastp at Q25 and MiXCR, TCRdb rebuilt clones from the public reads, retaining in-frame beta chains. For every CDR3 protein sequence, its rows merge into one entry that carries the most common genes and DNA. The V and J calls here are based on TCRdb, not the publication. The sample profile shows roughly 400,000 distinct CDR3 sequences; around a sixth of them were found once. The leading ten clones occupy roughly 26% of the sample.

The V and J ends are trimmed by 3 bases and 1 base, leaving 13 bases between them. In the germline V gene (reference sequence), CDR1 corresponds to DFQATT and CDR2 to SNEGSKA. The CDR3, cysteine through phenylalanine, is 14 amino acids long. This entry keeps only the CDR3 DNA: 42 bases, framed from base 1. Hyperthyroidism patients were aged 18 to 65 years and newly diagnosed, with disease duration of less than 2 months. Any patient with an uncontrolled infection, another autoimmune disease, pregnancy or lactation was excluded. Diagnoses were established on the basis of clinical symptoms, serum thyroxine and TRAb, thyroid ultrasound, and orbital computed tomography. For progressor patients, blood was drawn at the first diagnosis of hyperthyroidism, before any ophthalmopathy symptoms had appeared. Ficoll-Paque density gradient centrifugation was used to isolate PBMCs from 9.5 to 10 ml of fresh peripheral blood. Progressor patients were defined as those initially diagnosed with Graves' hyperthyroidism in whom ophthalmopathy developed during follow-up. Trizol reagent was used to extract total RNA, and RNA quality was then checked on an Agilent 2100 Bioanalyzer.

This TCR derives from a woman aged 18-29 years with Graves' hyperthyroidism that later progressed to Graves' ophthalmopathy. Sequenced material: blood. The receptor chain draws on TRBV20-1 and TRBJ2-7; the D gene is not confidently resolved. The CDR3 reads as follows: CSASSVPRSYEQYF. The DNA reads TGCAGTGCTAGTTCAGTACCGAGATCCTACGAGCAGTACTTC.